The present entry profiles one TCR beta chain with its context. This sample is part of a study of blood T cell repertoires in COVID-19. The CDR3 spans 19 residues. V was pared by 3 bases and J by 1 base, with 14 bases of the junction left unmatched. CDR1 KGHSH and CDR2 LQKENI come from the germline V gene. Sequencing used immunoSEQ multiplex PCR; TCRdb keeps in-frame clones, though not all of them. The data show 250,000 to 300,000 clones, with roughly 90% seen just once and roughly 10% held by the top ten. Material: PBMCs or T cells enriched from blood (not recorded which). The clonotype was recovered from a man in his forties who had recovered from COVID-19. The gene calls are TRBV18 and TRBJ2-3, with 9 bases lining up with TRBD1. CDR3 protein: CASSPRPPGQGFGTDTQYF. The CDR3 DNA is TGTGCCAGCTCACCGCGCCCACCGGGACAGGGTTTTGGCACAGATACGCAGTATTTT.